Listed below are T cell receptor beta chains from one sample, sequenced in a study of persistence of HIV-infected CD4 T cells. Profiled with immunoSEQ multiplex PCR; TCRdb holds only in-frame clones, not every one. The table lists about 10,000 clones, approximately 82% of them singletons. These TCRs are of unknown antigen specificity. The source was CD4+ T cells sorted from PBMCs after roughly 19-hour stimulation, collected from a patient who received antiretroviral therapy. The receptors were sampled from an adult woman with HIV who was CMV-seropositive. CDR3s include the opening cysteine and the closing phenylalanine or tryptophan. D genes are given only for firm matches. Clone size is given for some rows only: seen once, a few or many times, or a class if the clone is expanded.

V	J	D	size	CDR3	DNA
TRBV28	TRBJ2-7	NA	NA	CASSSPRGYEQYF	TGTGCCAGCAGTTCTCCGCGTGGATACGAGCAGTACTTC
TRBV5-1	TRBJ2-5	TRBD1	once	CASSLGRTGGEETQYF	TGCGCCAGCAGCTTGGGGAGGACAGGGGGCGAAGAGACCCAGTACTTC
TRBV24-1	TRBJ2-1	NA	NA	CATSDSRTIGWSNEQFF	TGTGCCACCAGTGATTCCCGTACTATCGGGTGGAGCAATGAGCAGTTCTTC
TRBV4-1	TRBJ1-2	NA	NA	CASSPVRDNNYGYTF	TGCGCCAGCAGCCCAGTCCGGGATAATAACTATGGCTACACCTTC
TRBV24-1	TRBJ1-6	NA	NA	CATSDSPFSPLHF	TGTGCCACCAGTGACAGCCCGTTTTCACCCCTCCACTTT
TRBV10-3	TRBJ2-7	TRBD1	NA	CAINNVPGQGSGYYEQYF	TGTGCCATCAATAATGTCCCGGGACAGGGGTCAGGGTACTACGAGCAGTACTTC
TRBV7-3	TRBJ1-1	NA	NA	CASSPGRGASTEAFF	TGTGCCAGCAGCCCGGGACGGGGAGCGAGCACTGAAGCTTTCTTT
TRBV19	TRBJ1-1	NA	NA	CASSARPGEAFF	TGTGCCAGTAGTGCCCGTCCAGGTGAAGCTTTCTTT
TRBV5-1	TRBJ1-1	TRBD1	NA	CASGTKGQANTEAFF	TGCGCCAGCGGAACGAAGGGACAGGCGAACACTGAAGCTTTCTTT
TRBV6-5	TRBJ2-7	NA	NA	CASRRAGPRGEQYF	TGTGCCAGCCGCCGAGCGGGACCAAGGGGGGAGCAGTACTTC
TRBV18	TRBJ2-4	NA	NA	CASSPKHLAKNIQYF	TGTGCCAGCTCACCGAAGCATTTAGCCAAAAACATTCAGTACTTC
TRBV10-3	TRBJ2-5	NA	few	CAISEGETQYF	TGTGCCATCAGTGAGGGGGAGACCCAGTACTTC
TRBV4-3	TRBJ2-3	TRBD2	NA	CASSQDLASGGRTSTDTQYF	TGCGCCAGCAGCCAAGATTTAGCTAGCGGGGGCCGAACCTCCACAGATACGCAGTATTTT
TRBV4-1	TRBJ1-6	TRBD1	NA	CASSQGSRGMSYNSPLHF	TGCGCCAGCAGCCAAGGCTCCAGGGGGATGTCCTATAATTCACCCCTCCACTTT
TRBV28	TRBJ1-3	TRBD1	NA	CASSSIHTGTGVNTIYF	TGTGCCAGCAGTTCAATACACACCGGGACAGGGGTAAACACCATATATTTT
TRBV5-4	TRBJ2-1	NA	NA	CASSLAGGRSGNEQFF	TGTGCCAGCAGCTTGGCAGGAGGGAGGTCCGGCAATGAGCAGTTCTTC
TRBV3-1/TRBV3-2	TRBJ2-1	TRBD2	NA	CASSRGLAGGWDDNEQFF	TGTGCCAGCAGCCGGGGACTAGCGGGAGGATGGGATGACAATGAGCAGTTCTTC
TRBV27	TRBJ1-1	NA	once	CASSLSKGSTEAFF	TGTGCCAGCAGTTTAAGTAAGGGAAGCACTGAAGCTTTCTTT
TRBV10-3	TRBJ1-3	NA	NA	CAIRQSSGNTIYF	TGTGCCATCAGGCAGAGCTCTGGAAACACCATATATTTT
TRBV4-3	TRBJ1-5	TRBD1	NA	CASSQDLQGAGSNQPQHF	TGCGCCAGCAGCCAAGACCTACAGGGGGCCGGTAGCAATCAGCCCCAGCATTTT
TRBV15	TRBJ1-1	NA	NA	CATSREGGPTEAFF	TGTGCCACCAGCAGAGAAGGGGGGCCCACTGAAGCTTTCTTT
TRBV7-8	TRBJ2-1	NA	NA	CASSSQPGANEQFF	TGTGCCAGCAGCTCCCAGCCGGGAGCAAATGAGCAGTTCTTC
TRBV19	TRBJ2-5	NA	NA	CASSSAKETQYF	TGTGCCAGTAGTAGCGCTAAAGAGACCCAGTACTTC
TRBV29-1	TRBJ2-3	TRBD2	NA	CSVVISGGSTDTQYF	TGCAGCGTTGTTATCAGCGGGGGGAGCACAGATACGCAGTATTTT
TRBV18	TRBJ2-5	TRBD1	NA	CASSPPQGLQETQYF	TGTGCCAGCTCACCTCCACAGGGGCTACAAGAGACCCAGTACTTC
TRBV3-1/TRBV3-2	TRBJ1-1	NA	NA	CASSQMNTEAFF	TGTGCCAGCAGCCAAATGAACACTGAAGCTTTCTTT
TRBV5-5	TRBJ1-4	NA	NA	CASSLVGLNEKLFF	TGTGCCAGCAGCTTGGTGGGCCTTAATGAAAAACTGTTTTTT